The 15 T cell receptor beta chains presented below share a single source sample, sequenced in a study of blood T cell repertoires in COVID-19. Libraries were prepared by immunoSEQ multiplex PCR; TCRdb keeps only in-frame clonotypes and omits some of them. The sample holds some 120,000 clones; 80% to 85% are singletons and the top ten take roughly an eighth. Sample: peripheral blood. These TCRs come from a woman between 25 and 40 years old who had recovered from COVID-19.

This rearrangement joins TRBV30 to TRBJ2-7; tentatively, D is TRBD1 (6 bases). Germline CDR1 is GTSNPN and CDR2 is SVGIG (reference sequence). This CDR3 spans 15 amino acids. Between the trimmed V and J ends, which lost 1 base and 5 bases, there was a span of 18 bases. DNA for the CDR3: TGTGCCTGGAGTGGAAACGAGGGGGTTTCCCACGAGCAGTACTTC. Translated, it gives CAWSGNEGVSHEQYF.

The genes are TRBV5-4 and TRBJ2-5; D gene unclear. Germline CDR1 is SGHNT and CDR2 is YYREEE (reference sequence). The CDR3 totals 15 residues. With 2 bases removed from V and 0 bases from J, the gap between germline ends came to 11 bases. CDR3: CASSFGQLDQETQYF. The CDR3 bases are TGTGCCAGCAGCTTTGGGCAGCTCGACCAAGAGACCCAGTACTTC.

The chain couples TRBV5-1 to TRBJ2-7, with D maybe TRBD1 (6 bases). The V end was cut by 4 bases, the J end by 0 bases, with 14 bases between. Germline CDR1 and CDR2: SGHRS and YFSETQ. The CDR3 runs 15 residues. The CDR3 coding sequence is TGCGCCAGCAGCCACACGGACAGTTCCTCCTACGAGCAGTACTTC. This gives the protein CASSHTDSSSYEQYF.

This clone was seen a single time. J is TRBJ1-1 and V is TRBV6-5; D is unresolved. The CDR3 runs to 13 residues. From germline, CDR1 is MNHEY and CDR2 SVGAGI. Trimming shortened V by 8 bases and J by 1 base, and 11 bases separated the two germline ends. In nucleotides, the CDR3 is TGTGCCAGCTCCTACTATTCGAACACTGAAGCTTTCTTT. It is translated as CASSYYSNTEAFF.

The J gene is TRBJ2-7, the V gene TRBV2, with 11 nucleotides matching TRBD1. Germline V gives CDR1 SNHLY, CDR2 FYNNEI. V shed 4 bases, J shed 6 bases, and the junction held 8 bases outside the gene matches. The CDR3 contains 15 residues. CDR3 nucleotides: TGTGCCAGCAGTGGACCGGACAGGGGGCCAGGCGAGCAGTACTTC. This gives the protein CASSGPDRGPGEQYF.

Only one count was recorded for this clone. The V and J genes are TRBV7-9 and TRBJ1-4, with 12 bases identical to TRBD1. This CDR3 contains 18 residues. Losses at the gene ends were 5 bases for V and 5 bases for J; bases not matched to a gene: 12. Germline V lookup: CDR1 SEHNR, CDR2 FQNEAQ (reference sequence). The CDR3 protein is CASSLSTGTGGLNEKLFF. As DNA, the CDR3 is TGTGCCAGCAGCCTCTCAACCGGGACAGGGGGCCTCAATGAAAAACTGTTTTTT.

This clone was detected a few times. This chain joins TRBV10-1 and TRBJ1-1; D unresolved. Germline V gives CDR1 WNHNN, CDR2 SYGVQD (reference sequence). This CDR3 comprises 13 residues. The V gene lost 10 bases and the J gene lost 3 bases, with 15 bases spanning the gap. The CDR3 here is CATPEKADTEAFF. The CDR3 DNA is TGCGCCACCCCGGAAAAGGCGGACACTGAAGCTTTCTTT.

This chain joins TRBV19 and TRBJ2-2; 7 bases match TRBD1. V lost 5 bases to trimming and J lost 2 bases; unmatched junction nucleotides: 2. CDR3 length equals 14 residues. The V gene's germline CDR1 is LNHDA and CDR2 SQIVND (reference sequence). In DNA, the CDR3 is TGTGCCAGTAGTTACAGGGGAAACACCGGGGAGCTGTTTTTT. Amino acids: CASSYRGNTGELFF.

This clone was seen a handful of times. This chain connects TRBV7-9 to TRBJ2-7, with D possibly matching TRBD2 (6 bases). This CDR3 comprises 13 residues. The V gene lost 6 bases and the J gene lost 5 bases, with 14 bases spanning the gap. Germline CDR1 is SEHNR and CDR2 is FQNEAQ (reference sequence). CDR3: CASRSSGGDEQYF. CDR3 nucleotide sequence: TGTGCCAGCAGGTCCTCTGGCGGGGACGAGCAGTACTTC.

The chain recombines TRBV24-1 with TRBJ1-1; TRBD1 might be the D (6 bases). V lost 4 bases, J lost 2 bases, and 10 bases lay in between. CDR3 length: 14 amino acids. Germline CDR1 KGHDR, CDR2 SFDVKD. CDR3 in DNA: TGTGCCACCAGTGACGAGGGGGAAAACACTGAAGCTTTCTTT. Its translation: CATSDEGENTEAFF.

This clone appeared once. The chain uses TRBV19 and TRBJ1-2; D call uncertain. Per germline, CDR1 LNHDA and CDR2 SQIVND (reference sequence). This CDR3 spans 16 amino acids. V lost 1 base and J 1 base, leaving 13 bases between the germline ends. The CDR3 bases are TGTGCCAGTAGTATAGTCTCACCAGGAGGTAACTATGGCTACACCTTC. Its protein is CASSIVSPGGNYGYTF. Based on the CDR3 plus reference TRBV19 and TRBJ1-2, the full variable domain is DGGITQSPKYLFRKEGQNVTLSCEQNLNHDAMYWYRQDPGQGLRLIYYSQIVNDFQKGDIAEGYSVSREKKESFPLTVTSAQKNPTAFYLCASSIVSPGGNYGYTFGSGTRLTVV.

The V and J genes are TRBV4-1 and TRBJ1-4, with no clear D. CDR3 length equals 16 residues. With 0 bases removed from V and 4 bases from J, the gap between germline ends came to 12 bases. Looked up from germline, CDR1 is MGHRA and CDR2 is YSYEKL. The CDR3 DNA follows: TGCGCCAGCAGCCAAGAAATAGTCCAACTTAATGAAAAACTGTTTTTT. It encodes CASSQEIVQLNEKLFF.

V gene TRBV5-8 combines with J gene TRBJ2-3, with D maybe TRBD1 (6 bases). Per germline, CDR1 SGHTS and CDR2 YDEGEE. V lost 3 bases to trimming and J lost 1 base, with 12 bases between them. CDR3 length: 15 amino acids. CDR3 amino acids: CASSSSGAGTDTQYF. In DNA form, the CDR3 reads TGTGCCAGCAGCTCATCAGGGGCCGGCACAGATACGCAGTATTTT.

The chain uses TRBV19 and TRBJ1-1; 7 positions agree with TRBD1. This CDR3 contains 15 residues. The trim removed 5 bases at V and 2 bases at J, leaving 8 bases unmatched. Per germline, CDR1 LNHDA and CDR2 SQIVND (reference sequence). The CDR3 nucleotides are TGTGCCAGTAGTCCCTCCCAGGGGGGAAACACTGAAGCTTTCTTT. Translated: CASSPSQGGNTEAFF.

Only a few counts were recorded for this clone. The chain carries TRBV19 and TRBJ1-2, with 11 bases fitting TRBD1. The V segment lost 7 bases and the J segment 9 bases; nucleotides outside the gene matches: 4. In germline, CDR1 is LNHDA, CDR2 SQIVND (reference sequence). The CDR3 extends over 12 amino acids. CDR3 protein: CASKDRGHRYTF. The CDR3 DNA follows: TGTGCCAGTAAGGACAGGGGGCATCGCTACACCTTC.